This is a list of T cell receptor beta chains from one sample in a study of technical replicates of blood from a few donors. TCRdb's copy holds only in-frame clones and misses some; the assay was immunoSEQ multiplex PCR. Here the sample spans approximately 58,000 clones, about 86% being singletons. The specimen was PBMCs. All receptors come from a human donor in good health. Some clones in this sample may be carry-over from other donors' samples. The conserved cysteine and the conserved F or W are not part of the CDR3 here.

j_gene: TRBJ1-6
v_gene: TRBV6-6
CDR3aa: ASTEDRSYNSPLH

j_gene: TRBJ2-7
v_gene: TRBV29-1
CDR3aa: SVFSSGSSYEQY

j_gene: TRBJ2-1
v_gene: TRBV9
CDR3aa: ASSVWTSRYEQF

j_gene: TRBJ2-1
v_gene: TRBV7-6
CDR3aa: ASSYRAEQF

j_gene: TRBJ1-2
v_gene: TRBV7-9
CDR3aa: ASSAWTGDYGYT

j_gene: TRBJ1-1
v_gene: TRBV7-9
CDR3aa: ASSSQANTEAF

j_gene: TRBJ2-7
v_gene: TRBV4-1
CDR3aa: ASSRGPAYEQY

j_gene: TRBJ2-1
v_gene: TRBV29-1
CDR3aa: SVGTAKSSYNEQF

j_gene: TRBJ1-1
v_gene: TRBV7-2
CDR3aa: ASSLNIRNTEAF

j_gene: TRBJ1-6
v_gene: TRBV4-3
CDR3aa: ASSQARFSGAGLGSPLH

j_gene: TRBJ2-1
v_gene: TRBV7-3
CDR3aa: ASSQGSGRSIDNEQF

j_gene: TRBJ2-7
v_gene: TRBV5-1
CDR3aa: ASSLALAVTYEQY

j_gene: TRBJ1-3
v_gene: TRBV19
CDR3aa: ASSETAGNTIY

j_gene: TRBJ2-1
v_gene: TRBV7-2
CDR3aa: ASSRGTGTYNEQF

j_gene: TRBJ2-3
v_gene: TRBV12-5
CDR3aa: ASGLVLVDSLTQY

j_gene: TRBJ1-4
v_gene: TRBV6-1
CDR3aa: ASSDYRGETNEKLF

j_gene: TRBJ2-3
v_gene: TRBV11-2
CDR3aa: ASRSPGQGTDTQY

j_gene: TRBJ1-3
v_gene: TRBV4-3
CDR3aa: ASSLDPIGTGRRNTIY

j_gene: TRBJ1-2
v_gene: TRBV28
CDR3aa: ASSLGGAGDSYT

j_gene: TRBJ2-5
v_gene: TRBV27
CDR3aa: ASSLIGSGRIETQY

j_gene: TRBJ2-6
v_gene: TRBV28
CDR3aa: ASSPQPGQGAVANVLT

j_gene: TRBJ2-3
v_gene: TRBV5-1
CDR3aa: ASSLTPQGDTQY

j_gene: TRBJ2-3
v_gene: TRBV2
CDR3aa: ASSESAAGGADTQY

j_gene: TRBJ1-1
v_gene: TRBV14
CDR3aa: ASSQEQNTEAF

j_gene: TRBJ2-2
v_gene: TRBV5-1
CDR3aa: ASSSLAGGNTGELF

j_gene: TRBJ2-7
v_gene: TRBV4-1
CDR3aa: ASSPVPGQGGTYEQY

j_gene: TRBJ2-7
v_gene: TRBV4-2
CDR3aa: ASSLPGQGSYEQY